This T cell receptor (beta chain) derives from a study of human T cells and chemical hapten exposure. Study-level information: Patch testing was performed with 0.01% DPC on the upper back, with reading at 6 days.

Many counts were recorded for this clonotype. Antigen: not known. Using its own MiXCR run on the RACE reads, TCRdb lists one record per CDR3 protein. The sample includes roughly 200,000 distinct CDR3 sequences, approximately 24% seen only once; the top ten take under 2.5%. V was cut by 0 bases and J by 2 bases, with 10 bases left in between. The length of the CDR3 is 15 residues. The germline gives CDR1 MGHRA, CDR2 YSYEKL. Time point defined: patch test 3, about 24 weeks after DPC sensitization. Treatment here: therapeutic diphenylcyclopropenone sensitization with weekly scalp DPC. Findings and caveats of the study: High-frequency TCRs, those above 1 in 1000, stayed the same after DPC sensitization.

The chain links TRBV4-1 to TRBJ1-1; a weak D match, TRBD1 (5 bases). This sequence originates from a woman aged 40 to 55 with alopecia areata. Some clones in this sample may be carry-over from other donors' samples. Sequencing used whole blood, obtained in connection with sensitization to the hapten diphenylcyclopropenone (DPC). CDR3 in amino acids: CASSQEAGGNTEAFF. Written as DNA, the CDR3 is TGCGCCAGCAGCCAAGAAGCGGGGGGAAACACTGAAGCTTTCTTT.